What follows are 3 T cell receptor beta chains derived from one specimen sequenced in a study of T cells in Graves' hyperthyroidism and ophthalmopathy (dated by TCRdb to the late 2010s). The library was built by means of multiplex PCR. Sequenced using an Illumina HiSeq 2000. The TCR beta CDR3 regions were amplified from RNA transcripts. The first round of RT-PCR for the TCR CDR3 was performed with the HTBI primer set and the Qiagen OneStep RT-PCR kit. TCRdb trimmed public reads at Q25 via fastp, called clones via MiXCR and kept in-frame beta chains. Merged by CDR3 protein, the rows form single entries marked with the most common genes and DNA. The sample table records roughly 700,000 distinct CDR3 sequences; around 40% of these occur just once. The ten largest clones add up to around 29% of the sample. The sample comprised blood. These receptors originate from a woman aged 40 to 55 with Graves' hyperthyroidism.

This clonotype was counted a few times. The chain uses TRBV7-8 and TRBJ1-4; TRBD1 might be the D (5 bases). Germline CDR1 SGHVS, CDR2 FQNEAQ. Trimming removed 1 base at V and 8 bases at J, with 17 bases between. This CDR3 comprises 16 residues. This CDR3 reads CASSLGGWAVREKLFF. CDR3 nucleotides: TGTGCCAGCAGCTTAGGGGGGTGGGCAGTTCGAGAAAAACTGTTTTTT.

The chain is built from TRBV5-6 and TRBJ1-5, with unresolved D. CDR3 length: 16 amino acids. Germline CDR1 is SGHDT and CDR2 is YYEEEE. With 2 bases removed from V and 2 bases from J, the gap between germline ends came to 14 bases. CDR3 amino acids: CASSLAGETRNQPQHF. CDR3 bases: TGTGCCAGCAGCTTAGCAGGAGAGACGCGCAATCAGCCCCAGCATTTT.

The V gene is TRBV25-1, the J gene TRBJ1-3; possibly TRBD1 for D (6 bases). This CDR3 region has 15 residues. Germline V gene lookup returns CDR1 MGHDK and CDR2 SYGVNS. The V end lost 7 bases, the J end lost 0 bases, and 13 bases lay between the germline ends. The CDR3 nucleotides read TGTGCCAGCAACACCCAGGGGTACTCTGGAAACACCATATATTTT. Amino acid sequence: CASNTQGYSGNTIYF.